One sample yielded the 25 T cell receptor beta chains listed below, sequenced in a study of post-analysis software for immune sequencing data (dated by TCRdb to about 2015). The study at large found these results: A handful of TRBV segments, including TRBV5-6, TRBV5-1 and TRBV20-1, were significantly more frequent in patients than controls.

These receptors are not linked to any known antigen. Preparation of the library involved PCR. The instrument given in TCRdb is Illumina HiSeq 2500. To reduce PCR and sequencing biases, unique molecular identifiers were built into the TCR beta cDNA libraries. The raw public reads went through TCRdb reprocessing: fastp at Q25, MiXCR clone calling, in-frame beta chains kept. One record per CDR3 amino acid sequence lists the most common genes and DNA. The sample has 650,000 to 850,000 distinct CDR3 sequences on record, 53% of them singletons. The top ten clonotypes cover roughly 4.4% of the sample. The sequencing input was blood. Receptors originate from a girl aged 5-17 years with multiple sclerosis.

The V gene is TRBV19, the J gene TRBJ1-2; D unresolved. V lost 5 bases to trimming and J lost 7 bases, with 8 bases between them. The CDR3 has 11 residues. The germline V gene encodes CDR1 LNHDA and CDR2 SQIVND (reference sequence). The CDR3 spells CASSLPPGYTF. The CDR3, as DNA: TGTGCCAGTAGTCTCCCCCCTGGCTACACCTTC. The complete variable domain, with remaining parts taken from reference TRBV19 and TRBJ1-2, reads DGGITQSPKYLFRKEGQNVTLSCEQNLNHDAMYWYRQDPGQGLRLIYYSQIVNDFQKGDIAEGYSVSREKKESFPLTVTSAQKNPTAFYLCASSLPPGYTFGSGTRLTVV.

This clonotype has just a few counts. The rearrangement joins TRBV4-1 to TRBJ2-3; the D gene is possibly TRBD2 (6 bases). Trimming stripped 5 bases from V and 0 bases from J, with 12 bases between. CDR1 MGHRA and CDR2 YSYEKL come from the germline V gene. The CDR3 extends over 15 amino acids. CDR3: CASSSRLVSTDTQYF. The CDR3, as DNA: TGCGCCAGCAGCTCACGACTAGTCAGCACAGATACGCAGTATTTT.

This chain joins TRBV11-2 and TRBJ2-3; tentatively, D is TRBD2 (6 bases). The CDR3 contains 17 residues. Germline V gene sequence: CDR1 SGHAT, CDR2 FQNNGV. The V gene lost 1 base and the J gene lost 1 base, with 15 bases spanning the gap. DNA for the CDR3: TGTGCCAGCAGCTTAGGTTTTCGGGGGTTGGGCACAGATACGCAGTATTTT. This encodes CASSLGFRGLGTDTQYF.

V gene TRBV6-2 or TRBV6-3 combines with J gene TRBJ2-7; TRBD2 is a possible D gene (6 bases). The CDR3 is 15 amino acids. The V end lost 6 bases, the J end lost 2 bases, and 17 bases lay between the germline ends. Germline V CDR1 and CDR2: MNHEY, SVGEGT. CDR3 DNA: TGTGCCAGCAGGACCGTGGGCGGGGAAACCTACGAGCAGTACTTC. Amino acid sequence: CASRTVGGETYEQYF.

The V and J genes are TRBV7-8 and TRBJ2-3, with 7 bases that match TRBD2. J gave up 2 bases and V 1 base, and 12 bases lay outside the gene matches. Germline V gene sequence: CDR1 SGHVS, CDR2 FQNEAQ. The CDR3 covers 18 residues. The CDR3 nucleotides are TGTGCCAGCAGCTTAGGGCCTGGGACTATGTCCTCCACAGATACGCAGTATTTT. Translation gives CASSLGPGTMSSTDTQYF.

V usage is TRBV20-1 and J usage is TRBJ2-5; D not certain. CDR1 DFQATT and CDR2 SNEGSKA come from the germline V gene (reference sequence). V was clipped by 6 bases and J by 3 bases, with 17 bases between them. The CDR3 runs 14 residues. Here the CDR3 DNA reads TGCAGTGCACAAAAGGGTCCACCAGAAGAGACCCAGTACTTC. Translated, it gives CSAQKGPPEETQYF.

This chain uses TRBV20-1 with TRBJ2-5, with a weak D call TRBD1 (5 bases). V lost 5 bases and J lost 4, with 14 bases in between. The CDR3 is made up of 13 amino acids. Germline CDR1 DFQATT, CDR2 SNEGSKA (reference sequence). CDR3 sequence (DNA): TGCAGTGCTGGACAAGGACAACTAGAGACCCAGTACTTC. As protein: CSAGQGQLETQYF.

The rearrangement uses TRBV14 and TRBJ2-1; 13 nucleotides match TRBD2. Germline V gives CDR1 SGHDN, CDR2 FVKESK. The V and J ends lost 4 bases and 15 bases, in that order; junction bases with no gene match: 15. The CDR3 has 16 residues. The chain's CDR3 is CASSPIRTSGGPGGFF. The CDR3 coding sequence is TGTGCCAGCAGCCCCATACGGACTAGCGGGGGTCCCGGGGGGTTCTTC.

V is TRBV4-1 and J is TRBJ2-1; D unclear. This CDR3 spans 16 amino acids. The germline V gene has CDR1 MGHRA and CDR2 YSYEKL. V lost 0 bases to trimming and J lost 2 bases, with 11 bases between them. This CDR3 is CASSQDTLQTYNEQFF. The CDR3 DNA follows: TGCGCCAGCAGCCAAGATACCCTGCAGACCTACAATGAGCAGTTCTTC.

The J gene is TRBJ1-4, the V gene TRBV7-9; 10 bases fit TRBD1. Germline CDR1 is SEHNR and CDR2 is FQNEAQ (reference sequence). This CDR3 region has 17 residues. The junction had 5 bases not matched to a gene; V was cut back by 0 bases and J by 4 bases. The chain's CDR3 is CASSLAKGQGINEKLFF. CDR3 DNA: TGTGCCAGCAGCTTAGCGAAGGGACAGGGGATTAATGAAAAACTGTTTTTT.

The chain uses TRBV13 and TRBJ2-2; either TRBD1 or TRBD2 may supply D (5 bases each). The CDR3 consists of 16 residues. The V end lost 5 bases, the J end lost 6 bases, and 19 bases lay between the germline ends. CDR1 and CDR2 from the germline V gene are PRHDT and FYEKMQ (reference sequence). The chain's CDR3 is CASSGGPPFSAGELFF. The DNA for the CDR3 is TGTGCCAGCAGCGGGGGACCTCCCTTCTCGGCCGGGGAGCTGTTTTTT.

The rearrangement joins TRBV2 to TRBJ2-7; possibly TRBD2 for D (5 bases). V lost 11 bases, J lost 7 bases, and 18 bases lay in between. In germline, CDR1 is SNHLY, CDR2 FYNNEI. The CDR3 covers 12 residues. CDR3: CAGGGGRDEQYF. CDR3 sequence (DNA): TGTGCCGGCGGAGGAGGTCGGGATGAGCAGTACTTC.

The chain employs TRBV10-3 and TRBJ2-4; D might be TRBD1 or TRBD2, each matching 6 bases. The DNA end lines up better with TRBJ2-7; the J call may be wrong. The germline CDR1 and CDR2 sequences are ENHRY and SYGVKD. This CDR3 is built from 14 residues. The CDR3 bases are TGTGCCACGTGGGGGGCGACCTCGGTGAGCGAGCAGTACTTC. Residues: CATWGATSVSEQYF.

V usage is TRBV10-3 and J usage is TRBJ2-1; a weak D match, TRBD2 (6 bases). This CDR3 spans 17 amino acids. Trimming removed 4 bases at V and 2 bases at J, with 18 bases between. CDR1 ENHRY and CDR2 SYGVKD come from the germline V gene. CDR3 loop: CAISGGRLADTYNEQFF. In DNA form, the CDR3 reads TGTGCCATCAGTGGGGGCCGGTTAGCGGATACCTACAATGAGCAGTTCTTC.

The chain couples TRBV7-3 to TRBJ2-1; 12 bases agree with TRBD2. The CDR3 is made up of 16 amino acids. The V gene end was trimmed by 5 bases and the J gene end by 9 bases; junction bases not matched to a gene: 11. Looked up from germline, CDR1 is SGHTA and CDR2 is FQGTGA. The CDR3 DNA sequence: TGTGCCAGCAGCCCGAAACGACTAGCGGGAGTACTTGAGCAGTTCTTC. This gives the protein CASSPKRLAGVLEQFF. Filled out from reference TRBV7-3 and TRBJ2-1, the complete variable domain reads GAGVSQTPSNKVTEKGKYVELRCDPISGHTALYWYRQSLGQGPEFLIYFQGTGAADDSGLPNDRFFAVRPEGSVSTLKIQRTERGDSAVYLCASSPKRLAGVLEQFFGPGTRLTVL.

This clonotype was found a few times. The J gene is TRBJ2-1, the V gene TRBV28, with 15 nucleotides matching TRBD2. CDR3 size: 15 residues. V was clipped by 6 bases and J by 9 bases; unmatched bases: 6. From germline, CDR1 is MDHEN and CDR2 SYDVKM. CDR3 DNA: TGTGCCAGCAGGCGGACTAGCGGGGGGGCCGCTGAGCAGTTCTTC. It encodes CASRRTSGGAAEQFF.

This clonotype was seen many times. The chain is built from TRBV6-1 and TRBJ1-2; the D gene is possibly TRBD1 (6 bases). CDR1 MNHNS and CDR2 SASEGT come from the germline V gene. The V end was cut by 3 bases, the J end by 10 bases, with 21 bases between. CDR3 length: 15 residues. The CDR3 region has the DNA TGTGCCAGCAGTGATCGATCGGGGGGCAGCGAGGACTACACCTTC. It yields the protein CASSDRSGGSEDYTF.

The chain uses TRBV29-1 and TRBJ2-1; 12 bases are a match to TRBD2. V lost 1 base and J lost 2; bases outside the gene matches: 6. The CDR3 contains 17 residues. The germline V gene encodes CDR1 SQVTM and CDR2 ANQGSEA. The CDR3 protein is CSVEALAGGPTYNEQFF. DNA for the CDR3: TGCAGCGTTGAAGCACTAGCGGGAGGCCCTACCTACAATGAGCAGTTCTTC.

This clonotype appeared a few times. This chain uses TRBV12-3 or TRBV12-4 with TRBJ2-1, with 11 bases identical to TRBD2. J was trimmed by 7 bases and V by 5 bases; bases with no gene match: 13. The CDR3 has 17 amino acids. CDR3 region: CASSHDPRTSGLNEQFF. CDR3 coding DNA: TGTGCCAGCAGTCACGACCCCAGGACTAGCGGGTTGAATGAGCAGTTCTTC.

This chain connects TRBV20-1 to TRBJ1-1; 7 bases line up with TRBD1. Per germline, CDR1 DFQATT and CDR2 SNEGSKA (reference sequence). V dropped 5 bases and J dropped 4; count of bases not matched to a gene: 7. The CDR3 totals 13 residues. The CDR3 here is CSAPGGLGTEAFF. DNA for the CDR3: TGCAGTGCTCCAGGGGGATTAGGCACTGAAGCTTTCTTT.

The V call is TRBV20-1, the J call TRBJ2-7; unclear D gene. V dropped 7 bases and J dropped 0 bases, with 13 bases sitting between them. CDR3 length: 13 amino acids. CDR1 is DFQATT, CDR2 SNEGSKA, per germline (reference sequence). The chain's CDR3 is CSVPIPGSYEQYF. The CDR3 nucleotides are TGCAGTGTCCCAATTCCAGGCTCCTACGAGCAGTACTTC.

This clonotype was seen repeatedly, ten times or more. The genes are TRBV29-1 and TRBJ1-2; D is possibly TRBD1 (6 bases). The length of the CDR3 is 16 residues. CDR1 is SQVTM and CDR2 is ANQGSEA in the germline V gene. V was trimmed by 1 base and J by 5 bases, leaving 20 bases between them. CDR3 amino acids: CSVEVAGAQFGYGYTF. CDR3 nucleotide sequence: TGCAGCGTTGAAGTGGCAGGGGCACAGTTCGGGTATGGCTACACCTTC.

This clonotype was counted a single time. V and J are TRBV5-1 and TRBJ2-7; 7 bases are shared with TRBD1. In germline, CDR1 is SGHRS, CDR2 YFSETQ. The junction had 12 bases not matched to a gene; V was cut back by 5 bases and J by 7 bases. The CDR3 length is 14 residues. The CDR3 reads CASRQGTAGNEQYF. CDR3 coding DNA: TGCGCCAGCAGGCAAGGGACAGCAGGCAATGAGCAGTACTTC. Supplemented by reference TRBV5-1 and TRBJ2-7, the full variable domain reads KAGVTQTPRYLIKTRGQQVTLSCSPISGHRSVSWYQQTPGQGLQFLFEYFSETQRNKGNFPGRFSGRQFSNSRSEMNVSTLELGDSALYLCASRQGTAGNEQYFGPGTRLTVT.

In nucleotides, the CDR3 is TGTGCCAGCAGCTTCGACGGACAGGGTGATCAGCCCCAGCATTTT. Protein: CASSFDGQGDQPQHF. V gene TRBV11-1 combines with J gene TRBJ1-5; 8 bases match TRBD1. The CDR3 is 15 residues long. The J segment lost 5 bases and the V segment lost 3 bases, leaving 6 bases of the junction unmatched. Germline loops: CDR1 SGHAT, CDR2 FQDESV (reference sequence).

The chain is built from TRBV20-1 and TRBJ1-5; 7 bases align to TRBD1. The junction had 6 bases not matched to a gene; V was cut back by 6 bases and J by 1 base. CDR1 and CDR2 (germline): DFQATT, SNEGSKA (reference sequence). The CDR3 extends over 14 amino acids. Here the CDR3 DNA reads TGCAGTGCCACGACAGGGCTCAGCAATCAGCCCCAGCATTTT. This codes for CSATTGLSNQPQHF.